This T cell receptor beta chain appears in the sequencing data of a study of T-cell memory formation after mild COVID-19. Turning to the study itself: TCR clusters mostly belonged to single donors. Study conclusions and caveats: A second wave expanding day 15 to 37 was CD4+-biased; contracting clones were balanced.

The CDR3 length is 15 residues. From germline, CDR1 is SSHAT and CDR2 FNYEAQ (reference sequence). TCRdb analysed the 5' RACE reads with MiXCR anew, one entry per CDR3 protein. The sample yields 250,000 to 300,000 distinct CDR3 sequences, about a sixth seen once. This clonotype was detected only a few times. The antigen remains unidentified. Germline is not matched at one junction end, which may reflect a read error. The rearrangement uses TRBV7-7 and TRBJ2-5; tentative D call: TRBD1 (6 bases). The sequence derives from a man between 18 and 35 years old who had mild COVID-19 (a few samples of this study predate the infection). Cell type and time point are not known. Sequenced input: PBMCs or a T cell subset sorted from them (not recorded which). Written as DNA, the CDR3 is TGTGCTAGCAGCCCATATGGGGAAACAGGGGAGACCCAGTACTTC. As protein: CASSPYGETGETQYF.